The 32 T cell receptor beta chains below were found in one sample sequenced in a study of CD8+ T cells in alopecia areata. The treatment denotes: oral pan-JAK inhibitor, 5-10 mg twice daily. Sequencing relied on a cDNA template that was reverse transcribed from extracted RNA. Profiling relied on immunoSEQ multiplex PCR, and the TCRdb table lists in-frame clones only, not all of them. The sample includes about 190,000 clones, around 56% seen only once; the top ten take 0.65% to 0.7%. The material was CD4+ T cells sorted from blood, obtained at week 4, from a patient treated with tofacitinib. The receptors originated from a human donor with alopecia areata.

The V and J genes are TRBV29-1 and TRBJ2-3, with TRBD2 as a possible D gene (6 bases). The CDR3 runs to 14 residues. With 7 bases removed from V and 2 bases from J, the gap between germline ends came to 16 bases. CDR1 and CDR2 from the germline V gene are SQVTM and ANQGSEA. The CDR3 loop reads CSASVGGITDTQYF. The CDR3 region has the DNA TGCAGCGCCTCTGTCGGGGGAATCACAGATACGCAGTATTTT.

The rearrangement links TRBV5-6 to TRBJ1-5; 9 bases line up with TRBD1. The length of the CDR3 is 15 residues. Germline V gene sequence: CDR1 SGHDT, CDR2 YYEEEE. Losses at the gene ends were 4 bases for V and 4 bases for J; bases not matched to a gene: 6. The CDR3 here is CASSQGQGTNQPQHF. The CDR3 DNA reads as TGTGCCAGCAGCCAGGGACAGGGAACAAATCAGCCCCAGCATTTT.

J is TRBJ2-7 and V is TRBV12-5; D may be TRBD2 (7 bases). The CDR3 is made up of 15 amino acids. The germline V gene has CDR1 LGHNT and CDR2 FRNRAP. Trimming shortened V by 7 bases and J by 3 bases, and 19 bases separated the two germline ends. Written as DNA, the CDR3 is TGTGCTAGTGCCCCTCAGGGAGGGGGTATCTACGAGCAGTACTTC. This translates into CASAPQGGGIYEQYF.

The chain employs TRBV18 and TRBJ1-5; 7 bases match TRBD1. Losses at the gene ends were 3 bases for V and 4 bases for J; bases not matched to a gene: 3. In germline, CDR1 is KGHSH, CDR2 LQKENI. There are 14 residues in the CDR3. The CDR3 nucleotides read TGTGCCAGCTCACCGGGACAGCCTAATCAGCCCCAGCATTTT. This encodes CASSPGQPNQPQHF. Variable domain in full (rest from reference TRBV18 and TRBJ1-5): NAGVMQNPRHLVRRRGQEARLRCSPMKGHSHVYWYRQLPEEGLKFMVYLQKENIIDESGMPKERFSAEFPKEGPSILRIQQVVRGDSAAYFCASSPGQPNQPQHFGDGTRLSIL.

This clone has just one count. V is TRBV9 and J is TRBJ2-3; 7 bases agree with TRBD2. This CDR3 has 14 amino acids. After removal of 3 bases from V and 5 bases from J, the junction contained 6 bases not matched to a gene. CDR1 is SGDLS, CDR2 YYNGEE, per germline. In nucleotides, the CDR3 is TGTGCCAGCAGCGGGGCGGGAGAGATAGATACGCAGTATTTT. Encoded protein: CASSGAGEIDTQYF.

The J gene is TRBJ2-3, the V gene TRBV5-4; either TRBD1 or TRBD2 may supply D (5 bases each). The V end was cut by 2 bases, the J end by 4 bases, with 14 bases between. Germline V gene sequence: CDR1 SGHNT, CDR2 YYREEE (reference sequence). This CDR3 is built from 15 residues. CDR3 in DNA: TGTGCCAGCAGCTTAGGGCAGGGAGTACCAGATACGCAGTATTTT. This encodes CASSLGQGVPDTQYF.

This chain connects TRBV29-1 to TRBJ2-5; TRBD2 might be the D (5 bases). Germline V gene sequence: CDR1 SQVTM, CDR2 ANQGSEA. Trimming stripped 8 bases from V and 3 bases from J, with 13 bases between. The CDR3 runs 12 residues. CDR3 sequence reads: CSFTRSEETQYF. CDR3 nucleotide sequence: TGCAGCTTTACTAGGTCGGAAGAGACCCAGTACTTC.

The chain combines TRBV4-2 with TRBJ1-5; D is uncertain. Germline V gene sequence: CDR1 LGHNA, CDR2 YNFKEQ. The CDR3 is 14 residues long. Trimming cost V 4 bases and J 7 bases, with 14 bases left between them. Here the CDR3 reads CASSPGDQGQPQHF. CDR3 sequence (DNA): TGTGCCAGCAGCCCCGGGGATCAAGGACAGCCCCAGCATTTT.

This chain joins TRBV29-1 and TRBJ2-7; D unclear. CDR1 is SQVTM, CDR2 ANQGSEA, per germline. This CDR3 is built from 11 residues. The V end lost 4 bases, the J end lost 1 base, and 5 bases lay between the germline ends. The CDR3 protein is CSVVASYEQYF. CDR3 sequence (DNA): TGCAGCGTTGTGGCTTCCTACGAGCAGTACTTC.

The chain employs TRBV29-1 and TRBJ2-3, with D hard to call. CDR1 SQVTM and CDR2 ANQGSEA come from the germline V gene. The CDR3 is made up of 11 amino acids. Trimming removed 2 bases from V and 4 bases from J, with 4 bases in between. The CDR3 reads CSVERSDTQYF. CDR3 nucleotide sequence: TGCAGCGTTGAAAGGTCAGATACGCAGTATTTT.

The V gene is TRBV2, the J gene TRBJ2-7, with D unresolved. Looked up from germline, CDR1 is SNHLY and CDR2 is FYNNEI. V gave up 7 bases and J gave up 9 bases, with 19 bases separating them. This CDR3 contains 13 residues. CDR3 sequence (DNA): TGTGCCAGCACCTCCTCCCGGTCCTCCGGGCAGTACTTC. As protein: CASTSSRSSGQYF.

The chain couples TRBV23-1 to TRBJ1-1; TRBD1 might be the D (5 bases). TRBV23-1 is flagged as an ORF with uncertain function. The length of the CDR3 is 11 residues. As DNA, the CDR3 is TGCGTAGGGGCCGTGGGCCCTGAAGCTTTCTTT. This codes for CVGAVGPEAFF.

This clone was detected once. The V and J genes are TRBV6-5 and TRBJ1-2; D gene ambiguous. The V and J ends lost 5 bases and 8 bases respectively, with 15 bases between them. This CDR3 has 13 amino acids. CDR1 and CDR2 from the germline V gene are MNHEY and SVGAGI. In DNA form, the CDR3 reads TGTGCCAGCAGTACCGTTCCCAGCGGGGGCTACACCTTC. It encodes CASSTVPSGGYTF.

The sample holds many counts of this clone. The rearrangement links TRBV7-9 to TRBJ2-1; TRBD2 agrees at 8 bases. V trimming: 5 bases; J trimming: 4 bases; junction bases outside the gene matches: 13. Germline-derived CDR1 and CDR2 are SEHNR and FQNEAQ (reference sequence). The CDR3 is 17 residues long. CDR3 residues: CASSPPLPLADYNEQFF. For the CDR3, the DNA is TGTGCCAGCAGCCCACCATTACCACTAGCGGATTACAATGAGCAGTTCTTC.

The chain is built from TRBV11-2 and TRBJ2-5; the D is unclear. The length of the CDR3 is 15 residues. Germline V gives CDR1 SGHAT, CDR2 FQNNGV. Trimming took 5 bases from V and 1 from J, leaving 14 bases between them. The CDR3 protein is CASSPQRLVQETQYF. CDR3 sequence (DNA): TGTGCCAGCAGCCCCCAACGGCTAGTCCAAGAGACCCAGTACTTC.

The V call is TRBV4-2, the J call TRBJ1-2, with D tentatively TRBD1 (5 bases). Germline CDR1 and CDR2: LGHNA and YNFKEQ. Trimming took 4 bases from V and 4 from J, leaving 16 bases between them. The CDR3 has 15 amino acids. The CDR3 sequence is CASSPGGGGIYGYTF. The CDR3, as DNA: TGTGCCAGCAGCCCAGGCGGGGGAGGGATCTATGGCTACACCTTC.

In its sample, this clone was seen once. For the CDR3, the DNA is TGTGCCAGCAGCCTACTTTATCCCAGACAGGGGCAGACCTACGAGCAGTACTTC. It yields the protein CASSLLYPRQGQTYEQYF. The chain uses TRBV27 and TRBJ2-7, with 8 bases matching TRBD1. The CDR3 runs 18 residues. With V trimmed by 6 bases and J by 2 bases, 18 bases remained unmatched. Germline lookup yields CDR1 MNHEY and CDR2 SMNVEV (reference sequence).

The chain joins TRBV27 to TRBJ2-5, with TRBD1 matching over 8 bases. The CDR3 runs 15 residues. CDR1 is MNHEY, CDR2 SMNVEV, per germline (reference sequence). Germline trimming cut 3 bases from V and 5 bases from J; bases unmatched to any gene: 8. The CDR3 protein is CASSFGQGAAETQYF. The CDR3 DNA reads as TGTGCCAGCAGTTTTGGGCAGGGGGCGGCGGAGACCCAGTACTTC.

There are a few counts of this clone. The chain carries TRBV23-1 and TRBJ1-5; D is unclear. TRBV23-1 is flagged as an ORF with uncertain function. V was cut by 0 bases and J by 0 bases, with 9 bases left in between. The CDR3 length is 16 residues. In nucleotides, the CDR3 is TGCGCCAGCAGTCAATCCCCCCACTATAGCAATCAGCCCCAGCATTTT. The encoded protein is CASSQSPHYSNQPQHF.

This clone was counted only a few times. This chain links TRBV29-1 with TRBJ2-1; 11 bases agree with TRBD1. Trimming cost V 7 bases and J 8 bases; bases outside gene matches: 10. The CDR3 covers 14 residues. Germline CDR1 SQVTM, CDR2 ANQGSEA. The DNA for the CDR3 is TGCAGCGGAGAAACCGGGACAGGGGGTTATGAGCAGTTCTTC. As protein: CSGETGTGGYEQFF.

The chain carries TRBV6-5 and TRBJ2-6; D possibly corresponds to TRBD2 (5 bases). The germline V gene encodes CDR1 MNHEY and CDR2 SVGAGI. The V end was cut by 0 bases, the J end by 0 bases, with 6 bases between. This CDR3 spans 16 amino acids. CDR3 in DNA: TGTGCCAGCAGTTACTCCCGGGGCTCTGGGGCCAACGTCCTGACTTTC. Translating it yields CASSYSRGSGANVLTF.

The V and J genes are TRBV6-1 and TRBJ2-5; a weak D match, TRBD2 (5 bases). This CDR3 has 14 residues. The V gene lost 5 bases and the J gene lost 4 bases, with 14 bases spanning the gap. Germline CDR1 is MNHNS and CDR2 is SASEGT. CDR3 coding DNA: TGTGCCAGCAGTCCCCTCGGGGTGCGAGAGACCCAGTACTTC. This translates into CASSPLGVRETQYF.

This clone was seen only a few times. The chain joins TRBV29-1 to TRBJ2-7; 9 positions agree with TRBD2. The CDR3 is made up of 17 amino acids. Germline CDR1 is SQVTM and CDR2 is ANQGSEA. The V segment lost 6 bases and the J segment 0 bases; nucleotides outside the gene matches: 15. The CDR3 here is CSVMWREGRGTSYEQYF. As DNA, the CDR3 is TGCAGCGTCATGTGGCGGGAGGGCCGAGGGACCTCCTACGAGCAGTACTTC.

V and J are TRBV15 and TRBJ2-3; tentatively, D is TRBD2 (6 bases). V was clipped by 0 bases and J by 0 bases, with 7 bases between them. The CDR3 length is 15 residues. CDR1 is LNHNV, CDR2 YYDKDF, per germline (reference sequence). The CDR3 sequence: CATSRDRESTDTQYF. Here the CDR3 DNA reads TGTGCCACCAGCAGAGATCGGGAGAGCACAGATACGCAGTATTTT.

The chain carries TRBV29-1 and TRBJ2-2; 8 positions agree with TRBD1. CDR3 length equals 14 residues. Unmatched junction bases numbered 5, after V lost 5 bases and J lost 3 bases. The germline V gene has CDR1 SQVTM and CDR2 ANQGSEA. The DNA for the CDR3 is TGCAGCGTTAGGACAGGGCTGGACACCGGGGAGCTGTTTTTT. Protein sequence: CSVRTGLDTGELFF.

The CDR3 region is CASSRVLGTGYGYTF. The CDR3 region has the DNA TGTGCCAGCAGTCGAGTCCTTGGCACAGGATATGGCTACACCTTC. The V call is TRBV7-2, the J call TRBJ1-2, with D maybe TRBD1 (5 bases). The CDR3 is 15 amino acids. The V gene lost 6 bases and the J gene lost 5 bases, with 19 bases spanning the gap. CDR1 and CDR2 from the germline V gene are SGHTA and FQGNSA.

The rearrangement uses TRBV30 and TRBJ2-3; D not certain. This CDR3 comprises 15 residues. With 1 base removed from V and 2 bases from J, the gap between germline ends came to 13 bases. Germline lookup yields CDR1 GTSNPN and CDR2 SVGIG (reference sequence). The CDR3 nucleotides read TGTGCCTGGAGTGATCTGCACACCTACACAGATACGCAGTATTTT. Amino acid sequence: CAWSDLHTYTDTQYF.

A few counts support this clone. CDR3 in DNA: TGCGCCAGCAGCCCCATCTGGGACAATGAGCAGTTCTTC. Encoded protein: CASSPIWDNEQFF. This sequence joins TRBV5-1 and TRBJ2-1; D gene ambiguous. Per the germline V gene, CDR1 is SGHRS and CDR2 is YFSETQ. The V and J ends lost 4 bases and 5 bases respectively, with 10 bases between them. The CDR3 length is 13 residues.

The rearrangement uses TRBV6-1 and TRBJ2-2, with D possibly matching TRBD2 (6 bases). This CDR3 contains 14 residues. Germline V gene data show CDR1 as MNHNS and CDR2 as SASEGT. Between the trimmed V and J ends, which lost 6 bases and 7 bases, there was a span of 15 bases. The CDR3 DNA follows: TGTGCCAGCAGCCGACTAGGAGGAGGCGGGGAGCTGTTTTTT. Translation gives CASSRLGGGGELFF.

This clone was counted only a few times. The rearrangement links TRBV20-1 to TRBJ2-7; D might be TRBD2 (6 bases). With 3 bases removed from V and 5 bases from J, the gap between germline ends came to 8 bases. The CDR3 totals 11 residues. Germline CDR1 and CDR2: DFQATT and SNEGSKA (reference sequence). CDR3 in amino acids: CSASWGDEQYF. CDR3 bases: TGCAGTGCTAGCTGGGGGGACGAGCAGTACTTC.

This clone appeared a few times. V is TRBV2 and J is TRBJ2-1; 12 bases are a match to TRBD2. The germline gives CDR1 SNHLY, CDR2 FYNNEI. Unmatched junction bases numbered 6, after V lost 8 bases and J lost 10 bases. The CDR3 totals 13 residues. CDR3 DNA sequence: TGTGCCAGCCACGGACTAGCGGGATGGGAGCAGTTCTTC. Amino acids: CASHGLAGWEQFF.

V gene TRBV11-2 combines with J gene TRBJ2-1; maybe TRBD1 (6 bases). CDR1 SGHAT and CDR2 FQNNGV come from the germline V gene. V lost 4 bases and J lost 6, with 10 bases in between. The CDR3 spans 13 residues. Written as DNA, the CDR3 is TGTGCCAGCAGCTCGGGACACCTCAATGAGCAGTTCTTC. Protein product: CASSSGHLNEQFF.